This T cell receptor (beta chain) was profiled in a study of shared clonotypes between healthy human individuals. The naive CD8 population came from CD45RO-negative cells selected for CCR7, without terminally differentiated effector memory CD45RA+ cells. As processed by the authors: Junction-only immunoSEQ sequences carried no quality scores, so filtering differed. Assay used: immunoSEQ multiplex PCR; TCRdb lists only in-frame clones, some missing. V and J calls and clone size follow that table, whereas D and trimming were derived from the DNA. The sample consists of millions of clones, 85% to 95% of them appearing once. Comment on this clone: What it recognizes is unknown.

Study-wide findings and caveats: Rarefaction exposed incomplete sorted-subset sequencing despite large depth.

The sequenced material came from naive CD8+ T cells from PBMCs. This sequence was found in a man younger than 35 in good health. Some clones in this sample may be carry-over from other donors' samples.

CDR3 protein: CASSLLNRISVAGELFF. In nucleotides, the CDR3 is TGTGCCAGCAGTTTATTAAACAGGATTTCGGTCGCCGGGGAGCTGTTTTTT. V usage is TRBV28 and J usage is TRBJ2-2, with D possibly matching TRBD1 (5 bases). CDR1 MDHEN and CDR2 SYDVKM come from the germline V gene. Trimming removed 1 base from V and 6 bases from J, with 18 bases in between. This CDR3 spans 17 amino acids.